The following is a T cell receptor (beta chain) sequence with its context. Original methodology: From reference gene primer amplification, estimates of nucleated cell counts were derived. Using immunoSEQ multiplex PCR, the repertoire was profiled, and TCRdb retains in-frame clones only, with some absent. For V, J and clone size, that table is used; D and trimming come from the DNA. The sample lists about 150,000 clones; about 81% were seen once. Those who participated ranged in age from roughly 18 to 95 years and resided in some 24 US areas. Recovered participants had two consecutive negative NP/OP PCR tests, healthcare professional clearance, or symptom resolution. The CDR3 is made up of 13 amino acids. V lost 5 bases, J lost 7 bases, and 11 bases lay in between. The germline V gene encodes CDR1 SGHAT and CDR2 FQNNGV. The data were taken from a study of blood T cell repertoires in COVID-19. Turning to the study itself: In each case, the material was cDNA or gDNA derived from T cells, B-cell-depleted T cells, or PBMCs.

Sequences were obtained from PBMCs or T cells enriched from blood (not recorded which). The genes are TRBV11-2 and TRBJ1-4; the D gene is possibly TRBD1 (5 bases). The TCR sequence derives from a man in his fifties who had recovered from COVID-19. The CDR3 DNA sequence: TGTGCCAGCAGCCCCCAGGGTAGTGAAAAACTGTTTTTT. As protein: CASSPQGSEKLFF.